The rows below give T cell receptor beta chains drawn from one sample of a study of blood T cell repertoires in COVID-19. Some clones are missing from TCRdb's copy, which holds only in-frame ones; the method was immunoSEQ multiplex PCR. The table has 200,000 to 250,000 clones, over 80% seen once. The source material was peripheral blood. The receptors originated from a human donor in a cohort sampled during active COVID-19. Both conserved end residues are trimmed from each CDR3. The order of the fields is CDR3 protein, V gene, J gene.

ASSPTGGYTGELF,TRBV11-3,TRBJ2-2
ASTGRGTDTQY,TRBV6-6,TRBJ2-3
ASSLTGLSEAF,TRBV11-2,TRBJ1-1
ASSPPVGHTSGYEQY,TRBV5-4,TRBJ2-7
ASSKAWDSGSYNEQF,TRBV21-1,TRBJ2-1
ASSQVAGASGANVLT,TRBV4-1,TRBJ2-6
ASSLEGTSGLSSYEQY,TRBV5-5,TRBJ2-7
ATSERLYMSSGNTIY,TRBV24-1,TRBJ1-3
AISKIKVDSYEQY,TRBV10-3,TRBJ2-7
ASSRDRVNTEAF,TRBV19,TRBJ1-1
ASSPTEETQY,TRBV18,TRBJ2-5
ASSHTGDGGSSGQY,TRBV4-2,TRBJ2-3
ASSQEGGRSTDTQY,TRBV14,TRBJ2-3
ASSPSGGPRDTQY,TRBV19,TRBJ2-3
ASSQGSSGANVLT,TRBV14,TRBJ2-6
ASSSPGGASHQETQY,TRBV28,TRBJ2-5
ASIKPSQGYKPY,TRBV28,TRBJ2-7